The rows below give T cell receptor beta chains drawn from one sample of a study of CD8 T cells in Susac syndrome. TCRdb reanalysed the immunoSEQ multiplex PCR reads using MiXCR and keeps one entry per CDR3 protein. The sample carries approximately 210,000 distinct CDR3 sequences, 95% recorded once. Sequenced input: CD4+ T cells from PBMCs. All receptors come from a human donor with multiple sclerosis. The CDR3 runs from the conserved cysteine through the conserved F or W. The order of the fields is V gene, J gene, D gene, clone size, CDR3 protein, CDR3 DNA. The D gene is left open where the match is weak. Clone size is shown for a subset of rows, as once, few, many or a class of expanded clone.

TRBV3-1	TRBJ2-2	.	.	CASRVNTGELFF	TGTGCCAGCCGAGTCAACACCGGGGAGCTGTTTTTT
TRBV12-3/TRBV12-4	TRBJ1-3	.	.	CASFHWGSGNTIYF	TGTGCCAGCTTCCACTGGGGGAGTGGAAACACCATATATTTT
TRBV6-6	TRBJ2-5	TRBD2	once	CASSYSASGGETQYF	TGTGCCAGCAGTTACTCGGCTAGCGGGGGTGAGACCCAGTACTTC
TRBV4-1	TRBJ2-7	.	.	CASSQPPGTPFLEQYF	TGCGCCAGCAGCCAGCCCCCCGGGACACCTTTTTTGGAGCAGTACTTC
TRBV7-2	TRBJ2-6	TRBD1	.	CASSSDRASGANVLTF	TGTGCCAGCAGCTCCGACAGGGCGTCTGGGGCCAACGTCCTGACTTTC
TRBV29-1	TRBJ2-1	.	.	CSVAYNEQFF	TGCAGCGTTGCTTACAATGAGCAGTTCTTC
TRBV20-1	TRBJ2-7	TRBD1	.	CSAEGQTRYEQYF	TGCAGTGCTGAGGGACAGACCCGCTACGAGCAGTACTTC
TRBV7-9	TRBJ1-1	.	.	CASSLEANTEAFF	TGTGCCAGCAGCTTAGAAGCGAACACTGAAGCTTTCTTT
TRBV20-1	TRBJ1-5	.	.	CSAAGRVGNQPQHF	TGCAGTGCCGCAGGGAGGGTTGGAAATCAGCCCCAGCATTTT
TRBV12-3/TRBV12-4	TRBJ2-7	TRBD2	.	CASSLALSGTPYEQYF	TGTGCCAGCAGTTTAGCCCTTAGCGGGACTCCCTACGAGCAGTACTTC
TRBV6-1	TRBJ2-7	.	.	CASRGEQLNYEQYF	TGTGCCAGCAGGGGTGAGCAGCTTAACTACGAGCAGTACTTC
TRBV30	TRBJ2-3	TRBD2	.	CAWSPSGRAADTQYF	TGTGCCTGGAGCCCTAGCGGGAGGGCCGCAGATACGCAGTATTTT
TRBV20-1	TRBJ2-2	TRBD2	.	CSARALTTSGRAYTGELFF	TGCAGTGCTAGAGCGCTAACGACTAGCGGGAGGGCCTACACCGGGGAGCTGTTTTTT
TRBV18	TRBJ2-1	TRBD1	.	CASSPLGQVYNEQFF	TGTGCCAGCTCACCCCTTGGACAGGTGTACAATGAGCAGTTCTTC
TRBV29-1	TRBJ1-1	TRBD1	.	CSVVRTGKEAFF	TGCAGCGTTGTTAGGACAGGGAAGGAAGCTTTCTTT
TRBV27	TRBJ2-5	.	.	CASSPTYRDTQETQYF	TGTGCCAGCAGTCCAACCTACAGGGACACCCAAGAGACCCAGTACTTC
TRBV29-1	TRBJ2-7	TRBD1	.	CSVIGQGISEQYF	TGCAGCGTAATCGGACAGGGAATAAGCGAGCAGTACTTC
TRBV30	TRBJ1-1	TRBD1	.	CAWSVWGTVDTEAFF	TGTGCCTGGAGTGTATGGGGGACAGTTGACACTGAAGCTTTCTTT
TRBV6-1	TRBJ2-7	.	.	CASRRLAGMYEQYF	TGTGCCAGCAGGCGGCTCGCGGGGATGTACGAGCAGTACTTC
TRBV25-1	TRBJ1-3	.	once	CASSEIGWAGSGNTIYF	TGTGCCAGCAGTGAAATTGGTTGGGCAGGATCTGGAAACACCATATATTTT
TRBV20-1	TRBJ2-7	TRBD2	.	CSAASLADIYEQYF	TGCAGTGCAGCTTCCCTAGCGGATATATACGAGCAGTACTTC
TRBV30	TRBJ2-1	TRBD2	.	CAWTPGLAAYNEQFF	TGTGCCTGGACTCCGGGACTAGCCGCCTACAATGAGCAGTTCTTC
TRBV20-1	TRBJ1-5	TRBD1	once	CSARETGLSNQPQHF	TGCAGTGCTAGAGAGACAGGGCTAAGCAATCAGCCCCAGCATTTT
TRBV30	TRBJ2-3	.	.	CAWSVARGGSDTQYF	TGTGCCTGGAGTGTTGCCAGGGGAGGCTCAGATACGCAGTATTTT
TRBV24-1	TRBJ2-1	TRBD2	.	CATSAGTSGGNEQFF	TGTGCCACCTCCGCCGGGACTAGCGGGGGCAATGAGCAGTTCTTC
TRBV6-5	TRBJ1-1	TRBD1	few	CASSPRQGRTEAFF	TGTGCCAGCAGTCCCCGACAGGGTAGAACTGAAGCTTTCTTT
TRBV3-1	TRBJ2-6	TRBD1	.	CASSPGGTGAFSGANVLTF	TGTGCCAGCAGCCCCGGCGGGACAGGGGCCTTCTCTGGGGCCAACGTCCTGACTTTC
TRBV12-3/TRBV12-4	TRBJ2-5	.	once	CASSRHRDLQETQYF	TGTGCCAGCAGTCGACACCGGGACCTACAAGAGACCCAGTACTTC
TRBV29-1	TRBJ2-5	TRBD1	.	CSARQGQETQYF	TGCAGCGCCCGACAGGGGCAAGAGACCCAGTACTTC
TRBV28	TRBJ2-5	.	.	CASSSRVGGQETQYF	TGTGCCAGCAGTTCCCGCGTGGGCGGTCAAGAGACCCAGTACTTC
TRBV28	TRBJ2-5	TRBD2	.	CATDGRAGKTQYF	TGTGCCACCGACGGGCGAGCGGGAAAGACCCAGTACTTC
TRBV18	TRBJ1-1	.	.	CASSPRTAVITEAFF	TGTGCCAGCTCACCACGGACAGCGGTGATCACTGAAGCTTTCTTT
TRBV7-9	TRBJ1-6	.	.	CASSNGQVNSPLHF	TGTGCCAGCAGCAACGGACAAGTAAATTCACCCCTCCACTTT
TRBV30	TRBJ1-1	TRBD1	.	CAWSGTGDTEAFF	TGTGCCTGGAGCGGGACAGGAGACACTGAAGCTTTCTTT
TRBV12-3/TRBV12-4	TRBJ1-2	TRBD1	.	CASTRGQGDYGYTF	TGTGCCAGCACCAGAGGACAGGGCGACTATGGCTACACCTTC
TRBV28	TRBJ2-5	.	.	CASRTGGNGWETQYF	TGTGCCAGCAGAACCGGGGGAAATGGGTGGGAGACCCAGTACTTC
TRBV2	TRBJ1-4	.	.	CASSAYSIINEKLFF	TGTGCCAGCAGTGCCTACTCGATTATCAATGAAAAACTGTTTTTT
TRBV29-1	TRBJ2-5	TRBD1	.	CSVAPRTGVNQETQYF	TGCAGCGTCGCTCCCCGGACAGGGGTGAACCAAGAGACCCAGTACTTC
TRBV28	TRBJ2-7	.	.	CASVGVYEQYF	TGTGCCAGCGTAGGGGTATACGAGCAGTACTTC
TRBV20-1	TRBJ2-3	.	.	CSASGGADTQYF	TGCAGTGCTAGCGGGGGTGCAGATACGCAGTATTTT
TRBV9	TRBJ2-3	.	.	CASSVFGRRLTDTQYF	TGTGCCAGCAGCGTATTTGGGAGACGGTTGACAGATACGCAGTATTTT
TRBV2	TRBJ1-6	.	once	CASGLNSYNSPLHF	TGTGCCAGCGGACTTAACTCCTATAATTCACCCCTCCACTTT
TRBV6-5	TRBJ2-1	.	once	CASSPPTMLEQFF	TGTGCCAGCAGTCCGCCGACGATGCTTGAGCAGTTCTTC